This TCR beta chain was sequenced in a study of blood T cell repertoires in COVID-19. The overall study: The United States, Italy and Spain provided the acute and convalescent COVID-19 samples. Sources were T cells, B-cell-depleted T cells, or PBMCs; the material itself was cDNA or gDNA.

This CDR3 is 13 amino acids long. V was pared by 4 bases and J by 5 bases, with 14 bases between. CDR1 SQVTM and CDR2 ANQGSEA come from the germline V gene. In the authors' workflow: Nucleated cell counts were estimated from reference gene primer amplification. Some clones are missing from TCRdb's copy, which holds only in-frame ones; the method was immunoSEQ multiplex PCR. V and J calls and clone size follow that table, whereas D and trimming were derived from the DNA. The sample holds fewer than 200,000 clones, around 77% seen once. Sample: peripheral blood. The clonotype originates from a man in his sixties or seventies with active or convalescent COVID-19. The chain is built from TRBV29-1 and TRBJ2-5; no firm D call. CDR3 nucleotides: TGCAGCGTTGCTCGTGTAGTCGGGGAGACCCAGTACTTC. The encoded protein is CSVARVVGETQYF.